Listed here is a single T cell receptor (beta chain). The data are from a study of blood T cell repertoires in COVID-19. Deletions cut 3 bases from V and 5 bases from J, with 19 bases between. This CDR3 has 17 amino acids. Germline CDR1 is SEHNR and CDR2 is FQNEAQ (reference sequence). In the source study's methods: Amplification of reference gene primers provided the estimated nucleated cell counts. Assay used: immunoSEQ multiplex PCR; TCRdb lists only in-frame clones, some missing. The V and J calls and clone size were taken over from that table, and D and trimming were inferred from the DNA. The sample has 75,000 to 95,000 clones; 79% are singletons.

The specimen was peripheral blood. This clonotype was sampled from a woman of 80 years or more with active or convalescent COVID-19. This chain connects TRBV7-9 to TRBJ2-2; D might be TRBD2 (5 bases). The CDR3: CASSLLAHSPKTGELFF. The CDR3 DNA reads TGTGCCAGCAGCTTGCTAGCTCATTCCCCCAAGACCGGGGAGCTGTTTTTT.